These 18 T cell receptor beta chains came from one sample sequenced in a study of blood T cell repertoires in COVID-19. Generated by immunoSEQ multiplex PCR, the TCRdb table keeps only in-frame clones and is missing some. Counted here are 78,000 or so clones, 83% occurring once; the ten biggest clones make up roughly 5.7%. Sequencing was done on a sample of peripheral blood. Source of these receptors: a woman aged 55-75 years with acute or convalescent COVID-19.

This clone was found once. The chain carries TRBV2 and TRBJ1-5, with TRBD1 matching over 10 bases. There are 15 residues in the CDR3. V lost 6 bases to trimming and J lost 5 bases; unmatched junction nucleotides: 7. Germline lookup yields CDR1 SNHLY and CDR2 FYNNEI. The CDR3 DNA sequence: TGTGCCAGCAGGATGGACAGGGGGGGCCATCAGCCCCAGCATTTT. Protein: CASRMDRGGHQPQHF.

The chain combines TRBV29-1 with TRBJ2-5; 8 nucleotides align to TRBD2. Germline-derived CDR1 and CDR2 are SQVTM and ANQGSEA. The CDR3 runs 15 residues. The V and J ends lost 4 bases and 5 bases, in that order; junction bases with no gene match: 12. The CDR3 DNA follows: TGCAGCGTTGGTCCAAGCGGGGGACCTCAGGAGACCCAGTACTTC. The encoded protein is CSVGPSGGPQETQYF.

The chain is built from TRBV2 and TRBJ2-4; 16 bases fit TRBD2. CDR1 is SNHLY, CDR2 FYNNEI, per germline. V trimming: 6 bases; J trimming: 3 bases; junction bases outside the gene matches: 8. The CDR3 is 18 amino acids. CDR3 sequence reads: CASSQGLAGGQVKNIQYF. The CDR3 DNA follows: TGTGCCAGCAGCCAGGGACTAGCGGGGGGGCAGGTCAAAAACATTCAGTACTTC.

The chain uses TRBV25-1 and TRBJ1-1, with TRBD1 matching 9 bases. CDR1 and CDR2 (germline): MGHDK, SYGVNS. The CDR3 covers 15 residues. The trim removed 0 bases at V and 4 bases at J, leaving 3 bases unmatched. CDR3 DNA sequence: TGTGCCAGCAGTGAATACGGACAGGGGAGCACTGAAGCTTTCTTT. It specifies CASSEYGQGSTEAFF.

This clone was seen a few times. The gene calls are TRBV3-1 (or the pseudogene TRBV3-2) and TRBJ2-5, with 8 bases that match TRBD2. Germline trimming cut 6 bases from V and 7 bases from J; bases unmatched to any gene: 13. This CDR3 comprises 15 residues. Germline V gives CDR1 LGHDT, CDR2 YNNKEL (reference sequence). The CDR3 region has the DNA TGTGCCAGCAGTAAGAGCGGGGGCATGGGAGGGACCCAGTACTTC. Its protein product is CASSKSGGMGGTQYF.

Here the CDR3 DNA reads TGTGCCACCAGTGATGGACAGGGGTTCAGGGAAAAACTGTTTTTT. This translates into CATSDGQGFREKLFF. The rearrangement joins TRBV24-1 to TRBJ1-4, with TRBD1 matching over 9 bases. This CDR3 contains 15 residues. Trimming at V came to 3 bases and at J to 8 bases, leaving 6 bases not matched to a gene. The germline CDR1 and CDR2 sequences are KGHDR and SFDVKD.

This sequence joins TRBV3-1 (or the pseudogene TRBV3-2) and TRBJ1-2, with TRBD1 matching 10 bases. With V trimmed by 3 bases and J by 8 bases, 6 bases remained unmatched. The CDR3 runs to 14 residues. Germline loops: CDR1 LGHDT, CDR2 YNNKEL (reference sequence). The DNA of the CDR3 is TGTGCCAGCAGCCAGGGGGGACAGGGGTACGGCTACACCTTC. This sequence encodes CASSQGGQGYGYTF.

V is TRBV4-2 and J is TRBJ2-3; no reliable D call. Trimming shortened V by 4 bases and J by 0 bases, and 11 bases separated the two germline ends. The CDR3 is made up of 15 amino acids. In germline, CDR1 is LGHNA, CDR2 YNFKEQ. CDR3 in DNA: TGTGCCAGCAGCCTGAATAGCCCCAGCACAGATACGCAGTATTTT. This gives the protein CASSLNSPSTDTQYF.

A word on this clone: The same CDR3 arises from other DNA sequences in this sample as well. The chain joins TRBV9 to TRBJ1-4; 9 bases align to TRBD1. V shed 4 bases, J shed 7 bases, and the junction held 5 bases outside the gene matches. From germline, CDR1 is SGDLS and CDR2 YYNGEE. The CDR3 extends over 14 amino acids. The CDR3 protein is CASSSGTGSEKLFF. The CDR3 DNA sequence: TGTGCCAGCAGCTCCGGGACAGGGAGTGAAAAACTGTTTTTT.

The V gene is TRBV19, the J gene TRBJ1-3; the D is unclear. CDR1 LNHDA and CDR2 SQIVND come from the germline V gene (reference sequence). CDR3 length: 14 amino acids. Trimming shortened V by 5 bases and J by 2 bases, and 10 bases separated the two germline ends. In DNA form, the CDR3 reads TGTGCCAGTAGTCCGTTATTTACTGGAAACACCATATATTTT. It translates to CASSPLFTGNTIYF.

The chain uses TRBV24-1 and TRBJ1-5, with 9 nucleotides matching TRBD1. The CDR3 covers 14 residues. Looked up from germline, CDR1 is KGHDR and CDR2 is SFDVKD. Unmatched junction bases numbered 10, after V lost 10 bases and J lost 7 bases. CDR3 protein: CATKETGGSQPQHF. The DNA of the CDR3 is TGTGCCACGAAGGAGACAGGGGGAAGCCAGCCCCAGCATTTT.

CDR3 residues: CASSPGQGKSGELFF. The CDR3, as DNA: TGTGCCAGCAGCCCCGGACAGGGAAAGTCCGGGGAGCTGTTTTTT. This chain connects TRBV5-8 to TRBJ2-2; TRBD1 agrees at 8 bases. V lost 4 bases to trimming and J lost 6 bases; unmatched junction nucleotides: 8. This CDR3 is built from 15 residues. Germline lookup yields CDR1 SGHTS and CDR2 YDEGEE.

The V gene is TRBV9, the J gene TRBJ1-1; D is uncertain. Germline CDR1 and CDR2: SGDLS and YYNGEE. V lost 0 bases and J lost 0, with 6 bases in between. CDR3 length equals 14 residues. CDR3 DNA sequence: TGTGCCAGCAGCGTAGATCCATTGAACACTGAAGCTTTCTTT. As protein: CASSVDPLNTEAFF.

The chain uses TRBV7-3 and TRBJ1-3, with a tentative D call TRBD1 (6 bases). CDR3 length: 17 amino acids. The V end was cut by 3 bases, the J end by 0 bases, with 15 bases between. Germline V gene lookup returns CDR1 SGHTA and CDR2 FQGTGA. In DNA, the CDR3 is TGTGCCAGCAGCTTCCAGGCAGGGGCCCACTCTGGAAACACCATATATTTT. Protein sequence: CASSFQAGAHSGNTIYF.

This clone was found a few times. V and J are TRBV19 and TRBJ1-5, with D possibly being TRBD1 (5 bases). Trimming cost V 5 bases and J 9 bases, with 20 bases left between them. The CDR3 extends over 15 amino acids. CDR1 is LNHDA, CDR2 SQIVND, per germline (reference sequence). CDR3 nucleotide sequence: TGTGCCAGTAGTGCACTTGCAGGGATCGATATGCCCCAGCATTTT. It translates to CASSALAGIDMPQHF. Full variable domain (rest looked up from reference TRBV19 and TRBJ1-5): DGGITQSPKYLFRKEGQNVTLSCEQNLNHDAMYWYRQDPGQGLRLIYYSQIVNDFQKGDIAEGYSVSREKKESFPLTVTSAQKNPTAFYLCASSALAGIDMPQHFGDGTRLSIL.

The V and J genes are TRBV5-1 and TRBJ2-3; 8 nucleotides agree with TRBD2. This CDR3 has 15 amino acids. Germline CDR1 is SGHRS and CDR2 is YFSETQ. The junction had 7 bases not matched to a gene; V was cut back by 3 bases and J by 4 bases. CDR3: CASSSGGASPDTQYF. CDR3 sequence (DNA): TGCGCCAGCAGCTCCGGGGGGGCCTCACCAGATACGCAGTATTTT.

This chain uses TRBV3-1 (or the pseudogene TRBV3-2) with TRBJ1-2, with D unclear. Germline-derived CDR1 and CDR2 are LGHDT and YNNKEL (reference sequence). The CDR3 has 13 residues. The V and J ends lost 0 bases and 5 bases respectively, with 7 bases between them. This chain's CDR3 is CASSQEVRYGYTF. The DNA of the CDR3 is TGTGCCAGCAGCCAAGAGGTCAGATATGGCTACACCTTC.

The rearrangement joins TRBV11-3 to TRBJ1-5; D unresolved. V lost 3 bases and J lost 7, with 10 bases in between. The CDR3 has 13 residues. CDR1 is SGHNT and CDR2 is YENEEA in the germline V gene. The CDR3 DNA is TGTGCCAGCAGCTTTACACCCGGGCAGCCCCAGCATTTT. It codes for CASSFTPGQPQHF.